Presented here are 21 T cell receptor beta chains from one specimen sequenced in a study of cytomegalovirus exposure and HLA in healthy donors. Use of 60 Vbeta and 13 Jbeta primers characterized the PCR. The data were produced by immunoSEQ multiplex PCR, yet TCRdb's version contains in-frame clones alone and is incomplete. The sample has roughly 51,000 clones; around 81% are singletons. Sequenced: PBMCs. Receptors were obtained from a boy younger than 18 in good health and CMV-seropositive.

Only one count was recorded for this clone. V usage is TRBV12-5 and J usage is TRBJ1-1; unclear D gene. V dropped 0 bases and J dropped 2 bases, with 7 bases sitting between them. From germline, CDR1 is LGHNT and CDR2 FRNRAP. CDR3 length: 14 residues. DNA of the CDR3: TGTGCTAGTGGTTTGGTCTCGACTAACACTGAAGCTTTCTTT. Protein sequence: CASGLVSTNTEAFF.

The chain uses TRBV7-9 and TRBJ2-2, with 7 bases lining up with TRBD2. The V segment lost 4 bases and the J segment 9 bases; nucleotides outside the gene matches: 8. The length of the CDR3 is 14 residues. Germline V CDR1 and CDR2: SEHNR, FQNEAQ (reference sequence). CDR3 protein: CASSSGGGLWELFF. CDR3 in DNA: TGTGCCAGCAGCTCAGGCGGGGGTCTGTGGGAGCTGTTTTTT.

This clone was recorded only once. The genes are TRBV4-2 and TRBJ2-3, with 7 bases lining up with TRBD1. The junction had 9 bases not matched to a gene; V was cut back by 0 bases and J by 0 bases. Germline CDR1 and CDR2: LGHNA and YNFKEQ. The CDR3 sequence is 18 residues long. The DNA for the CDR3 is TGTGCCAGCAGCCAAGATATCTCGGGACAGTCTAGCACAGATACGCAGTATTTT. Its protein is CASSQDISGQSSTDTQYF.

The rearrangement links TRBV2 to TRBJ2-2; a weak D match, TRBD2 (5 bases). The V and J ends lost 7 bases and 8 bases respectively, with 32 bases between them. This CDR3 contains 19 residues. Germline assignment: CDR1 SNHLY and CDR2 FYNNEI. Here the CDR3 reads CASTWIGLGPGRGLGELFF. CDR3 bases: TGTGCCAGCACTTGGATTGGACTGGGTCCCGGCCGGGGTCTGGGGGAGCTGTTTTTT.

The J gene is TRBJ2-6, the V gene TRBV4-1; 7 bases match TRBD1. Germline CDR1 and CDR2: MGHRA and YSYEKL. V lost 4 bases and J lost 0; bases outside the gene matches: 3. The CDR3 sequence is 16 residues long. CDR3 coding DNA: TGCGCCAGCAGCCGGGGACAGACCTCTGGGGCCAACGTCCTGACTTTC. Amino acid sequence: CASSRGQTSGANVLTF.

This sequence joins TRBV29-1 and TRBJ2-5, with D perhaps matching TRBD2 (6 bases). This CDR3 comprises 15 residues. Trimming took 3 bases from V and 4 from J, leaving 18 bases between them. The germline gives CDR1 SQVTM, CDR2 ANQGSEA. CDR3 sequence (DNA): TGCAGCGTTGATAGCTCCATCGGGGGAGGAGAGACCCAGTACTTC. Its protein is CSVDSSIGGGETQYF. Together with reference TRBV29-1 and TRBJ2-5, the CDR3 gives the full variable domain: SAVISQKPSRDICQRGTSLTIQCQVDSQVTMMFWYRQQPGQSLTLIATANQGSEATYESGFVIDKFPISRPNLTFSTLTVSNMSPEDSSIYLCSVDSSIGGGETQYFGPGTRLLVL.

This sequence joins TRBV4-1 and TRBJ2-2; 8 bases are shared with TRBD1. This CDR3 spans 16 amino acids. V lost 1 base and J lost 7; bases outside the gene matches: 8. Germline V gives CDR1 MGHRA, CDR2 YSYEKL. The CDR3, as DNA: TGCGCCAGCAGCCAAGTTGCAGGGGGCATGAACGGGGAGCTGTTTTTT. Amino acid sequence: CASSQVAGGMNGELFF.

V and J are TRBV11-2 and TRBJ2-7; D call uncertain. CDR3 length: 14 amino acids. Trimming stripped 0 bases from V and 1 base from J, with 7 bases between. From germline, CDR1 is SGHAT and CDR2 FQNNGV. DNA of the CDR3: TGTGCCAGCAGCTTAGAACCAGCGTCCTACGAGCAGTACTTC. This gives the protein CASSLEPASYEQYF.

This chain connects TRBV19 to TRBJ1-1; TRBD1 matches at 8 bases. The junction had 5 bases not matched to a gene; V was cut back by 6 bases and J by 2 bases. This CDR3 spans 14 amino acids. Germline V gene sequence: CDR1 LNHDA, CDR2 SQIVND (reference sequence). Here the CDR3 reads CASRDRAGNTEAFF. The CDR3 coding sequence is TGTGCCAGTAGGGACAGGGCAGGTAACACTGAAGCTTTCTTT. The whole variable domain, filled in from reference TRBV19 and TRBJ1-1, reads DGGITQSPKYLFRKEGQNVTLSCEQNLNHDAMYWYRQDPGQGLRLIYYSQIVNDFQKGDIAEGYSVSREKKESFPLTVTSAQKNPTAFYLCASRDRAGNTEAFFGQGTRLTVV.

This clone was detected only a few times. V is TRBV4-2 and J is TRBJ2-7; 8 nucleotides match TRBD2. The V gene end was trimmed by 0 bases and the J gene end by 0 bases; junction bases not matched to a gene: 4. There are 16 residues in the CDR3. Germline assignment: CDR1 LGHNA and CDR2 YNFKEQ. This CDR3 is CASSQDRGGDSYEQYF. The CDR3 DNA is TGTGCCAGCAGCCAAGATCGGGGGGGGGACTCCTACGAGCAGTACTTC.

The chain combines TRBV27 with TRBJ1-5; weak D call: TRBD1 (5 bases). V shed 6 bases and J shed 4 bases, with 13 bases lying between them. CDR1 and CDR2 (germline): MNHEY, SMNVEV (reference sequence). The CDR3 is made up of 14 amino acids. For the CDR3, the DNA is TGTGCCAGCAGCCGACTTGGGGGGAATCAGCCCCAGCATTTT. This encodes CASSRLGGNQPQHF.

The chain recombines TRBV28 with TRBJ1-1; 10 positions match TRBD1. The CDR3 is 12 amino acids. Germline CDR1 MDHEN, CDR2 SYDVKM. Trimming cost V 8 bases and J 7 bases; bases outside gene matches: 4. As DNA, the CDR3 is TGTGCCAGCCGACAGGGGGCCCTTGAAGCTTTCTTT. This translates into CASRQGALEAFF.

The chain recombines TRBV27 with TRBJ2-1; 8 bases are shared with TRBD1. This CDR3 is 14 amino acids long. V was clipped by 8 bases and J by 5 bases; unmatched bases: 8. Germline CDR1 reads MNHEY; CDR2 reads SMNVEV (reference sequence). CDR3 DNA: TGTGCCAGCTTAAGGACAGGGCTTAACAATGAGCAGTTCTTC. Translation gives CASLRTGLNNEQFF.

This clone was picked up a small number of times. The J gene is TRBJ1-1, the V gene TRBV29-1; D unresolved. Trimming removed 4 bases from V and 1 base from J, with 10 bases in between. CDR1 is SQVTM and CDR2 is ANQGSEA in the germline V gene. The CDR3 spans 13 residues. CDR3 nucleotide sequence: TGCAGCGTTGGATTCGGTAGGAACACTGAAGCTTTCTTT. Protein: CSVGFGRNTEAFF. Variable domain in full (rest from reference TRBV29-1 and TRBJ1-1): SAVISQKPSRDICQRGTSLTIQCQVDSQVTMMFWYRQQPGQSLTLIATANQGSEATYESGFVIDKFPISRPNLTFSTLTVSNMSPEDSSIYLCSVGFGRNTEAFFGQGTRLTVV.

V is TRBV7-8 and J is TRBJ1-1, with D perhaps matching TRBD1 (5 bases). The CDR3 has 14 residues. Per the germline V gene, CDR1 is SGHVS and CDR2 is FQNEAQ. Between the trimmed V and J ends, which lost 5 bases and 4 bases, there was a span of 14 bases. The CDR3, as DNA: TGTGCCAGCAGCCAGACAGTCATGACCACTGAAGCTTTCTTT. It translates to CASSQTVMTTEAFF.

J is TRBJ1-5 and V is TRBV6-5; TRBD1 matches 8 bases. The germline gives CDR1 MNHEY, CDR2 SVGAGI. There are 15 residues in the CDR3. Trimming at V came to 6 bases and at J to 2 bases, leaving 6 bases not matched to a gene. The CDR3 nucleotides read TGTGCCAGCAGCTTTGACAGGGGAGGCAATCAGCCCCAGCATTTT. Its translation: CASSFDRGGNQPQHF.

This sequence joins TRBV14 and TRBJ1-2; D is undetermined. The germline V and J ends were trimmed by 4 bases and 6 bases, with 12 bases remaining between them. Germline V CDR1 and CDR2: SGHDN, FVKESK. This CDR3 region has 13 residues. CDR3 nucleotide sequence: TGTGCCAGCAGCCTTGACCCCCGGGATGGCTACACCTTC. Its protein is CASSLDPRDGYTF.

The V gene is TRBV5-5, the J gene TRBJ1-2; 9 bases fit TRBD1. Per germline, CDR1 SGHKS and CDR2 YYEKEE (reference sequence). CDR3 length equals 14 residues. Trimming at V came to 0 bases and at J to 4 bases, leaving 1 base not matched to a gene. The CDR3 DNA follows: TGTGCCAGCAGCTTGGAGGGACAGGGCTATGGCTACACCTTC. Translating gives CASSLEGQGYGYTF.

This clone was seen only once. This sequence joins TRBV6-5 and TRBJ2-3; the match to TRBD1 covers 7 bases. Germline CDR1 MNHEY, CDR2 SVGAGI. After removal of 2 bases from V and 3 bases from J, the junction contained 2 bases not matched to a gene. The CDR3 contains 14 residues. The CDR3 DNA reads as TGTGCCAGCAGTTACAAGGGGGCGACAGATACGCAGTATTTT. Translating gives CASSYKGATDTQYF.

V is TRBV27 and J is TRBJ1-1; 7 bases fit TRBD1. The V gene end was trimmed by 6 bases and the J gene end by 1 base; junction bases not matched to a gene: 8. CDR1 and CDR2 (germline): MNHEY, SMNVEV (reference sequence). The CDR3 extends over 15 amino acids. The CDR3 region is CASRTDRVRNTEAFF. CDR3 sequence (DNA): TGTGCCAGCAGGACCGACAGGGTCCGGAACACTGAAGCTTTCTTT.

This rearrangement joins TRBV4-1 to TRBJ2-7; the match to TRBD1 covers 7 bases. This CDR3 region has 15 residues. Trimming removed 2 bases from V and 2 bases from J; junction bases left unmatched: 6. Germline loops: CDR1 MGHRA, CDR2 YSYEKL. The CDR3 coding sequence is TGCGCCAGCAGCCAAACCGAACAGGGGCCCTACGAGCAGTACTTC. Translation: CASSQTEQGPYEQYF.